This is a list of T cell receptor beta chains from one sample in a study of T-cell memory formation after mild COVID-19. TCRdb independently ran MiXCR on the 5' RACE reads; one entry per CDR3 protein. The sample records 140,000 or so distinct CDR3 sequences, about 14% being singletons. The sample taken for sequencing was PBMCs or a T cell subset sorted from them (not recorded which). Receptor source: an adult woman who had mild COVID-19 (a few samples of this study predate the infection). Cell type and time point are not known. The CDR3 runs from the conserved cysteine through the conserved F or W. The D gene is left open where the match is weak. Clone sizes are given selectively: once, few, many, or a class where the clone is expanded.

clone size	D gene	V gene	J gene	CDR3 protein	CDR3 DNA
few	.	TRBV9	TRBJ2-2	CASSKRTGELFF	TGTGCCAGCAGCAAGAGGACCGGGGAGCTGTTTTTT
many	.	TRBV5-1	TRBJ2-5	CASSLDGGIGETQYF	TGCGCCAGCAGCTTGGACGGAGGGATTGGAGAGACCCAGTACTTC
once	.	TRBV12-3/TRBV12-4	TRBJ1-5	CASSLATRGQPQHF	TGTGCCAGCAGTTTAGCGACTAGGGGACAGCCCCAGCATTTT
.	.	TRBV13	TRBJ2-7	CASSANPSYEQYF	TGTGCCAGCAGCGCGAACCCATCCTACGAGCAGTACTTC
few	.	TRBV24-1	TRBJ2-7	CATSDAETTAIYEQYF	TGTGCCACCAGTGATGCCGAAACGACAGCCATTTACGAGCAGTACTTC
.	.	TRBV6-6	TRBJ2-1	CASSYSIRGGYNEQFF	TGTGCCAGCAGTTACTCTATAAGGGGGGGTTACAATGAGCAGTTCTTC
.	TRBD2	TRBV6-2/TRBV6-3	TRBJ2-7	CASSTTPSREVYEQYF	TGTGCCAGCAGTACCACTCCCTCGCGGGAGGTCTACGAGCAGTACTTC
few	.	TRBV6-5	TRBJ1-1	CASSYSMAAKNTEAFF	TGTGCCAGCAGTTACTCGATGGCAGCAAAGAACACTGAAGCTTTCTTT
few	.	TRBV12-3/TRBV12-4	TRBJ2-7	CASSPGHLYEQYF	TGTGCCAGCAGCCCCGGGCACCTCTACGAGCAGTACTTC
few	TRBD1	TRBV29-1	TRBJ2-7	CSVELRDSEFYEQYF	TGCAGCGTTGAACTCCGGGACAGTGAGTTCTACGAGCAGTACTTC
many	.	TRBV24-1	TRBJ1-1	CATSANRDGNTEAFF	TGTGCCACCAGTGCGAACAGGGACGGCAACACTGAAGCTTTCTTT
few	.	TRBV6-5	TRBJ2-7	CASSYSTGYEQYF	TGTGCCAGCAGTTACTCAACAGGCTACGAGCAGTACTTC
few	.	TRBV12-5	TRBJ2-7	CASASTREQYF	TGTGCTAGTGCCTCTACCCGGGAGCAGTACTTC
.	TRBD1	TRBV7-9	TRBJ1-1	CASSPKDGRQGENTEAFF	TGTGCCAGCAGCCCAAAGGATGGCCGACAGGGAGAGAACACTGAAGCTTTCTTT
.	TRBD1	TRBV7-8	TRBJ2-3	CASSLIGQGATDTQYF	TGTGCCAGCAGCTTAATAGGACAGGGTGCAACAGATACGCAGTATTTT
.	.	TRBV20-1	TRBJ2-1	CSASDLDNEQFF	TGCAGTGCTAGTGACCTAGACAATGAGCAGTTCTTC
few	.	TRBV5-6	TRBJ2-7	CASNLIEMTSSYEQYF	TGTGCCAGCAACCTCATAGAGATGACAAGCTCCTACGAGCAGTACTTC
few	.	TRBV7-9	TRBJ1-2	CASSPTEDYGYTF	TGTGCCAGCAGCCCTACAGAGGACTATGGCTACACCTTC
.	TRBD1	TRBV6-5	TRBJ1-1	CASRQPVTGGRRNTEAFF	TGTGCCAGCAGACAACCTGTGACAGGGGGTCGGAGGAACACTGAAGCTTTCTTT
few	.	TRBV12-3/TRBV12-4	TRBJ2-7	CATMGDNYEQYF	TGTGCCACTATGGGGGACAACTACGAGCAGTACTTC
many	.	TRBV21-1	TRBJ2-4	CASSKSGVGLAGIRAKNIQYF	TGTGCCAGCAGCAAATCCGGGGTCGGACTAGCGGGAATAAGGGCCAAAAACATTCAGTACTTC
few	TRBD1	TRBV7-9	TRBJ2-3	CAGTADTDTQYF	TGTGCCGGGACAGCAGACACAGATACGCAGTATTTT
.	TRBD1	TRBV4-1	TRBJ2-7	CASSPLGGIYEQYF	TGCGCCAGCAGCCCCCTAGGGGGCATCTACGAGCAGTACTTC
.	TRBD2	TRBV6-2/TRBV6-3	TRBJ2-7	CASHFGGDEQYF	TGTGCCAGTCACTTCGGGGGGGACGAGCAGTACTTC
.	.	TRBV7-2	TRBJ1-5	CASSLALSPPYQPQHF	TGTGCCAGCAGCTTAGCCTTGTCGCCACCTTATCAGCCCCAGCATTTT
many	TRBD1	TRBV12-3/TRBV12-4	TRBJ2-1	CASRGDRGNEQFF	TGTGCCAGCAGAGGGGACAGGGGGAATGAGCAGTTCTTC
medium-sized	.	TRBV12-3/TRBV12-4	TRBJ2-7	CASSLYGGEQYF	TGTGCCAGCAGTTTATATGGGGGCGAGCAGTACTTC
.	.	TRBV20-1	TRBJ1-1	CSARVQTYLRENTEAFF	TGCAGTGCCCGAGTGCAGACTTACCTCAGGGAGAACACTGAAGCTTTCTTT
.	TRBD1	TRBV5-1	TRBJ1-6	CASSFWERDRGLFSPLHF	TGCGCCAGCAGCTTTTGGGAGAGGGACAGGGGGCTATTTTCACCCCTCCACTTT
.	.	TRBV12-3/TRBV12-4	TRBJ1-1	CASRPGIGGNTEAFF	TGTGCCAGCAGACCTGGGATAGGAGGGAACACTGAAGCTTTCTTT
.	TRBD1	TRBV7-9	TRBJ2-5	CASSLPRGTDQETQYF	TGTGCCAGCAGCCTCCCGAGGGGGACAGACCAAGAGACCCAGTACTTC
few	TRBD2	TRBV27	TRBJ2-7	CASTPLGLAGDEQYF	TGTGCCAGCACCCCCTTGGGGCTAGCGGGAGACGAGCAGTACTTC
.	.	TRBV5-1	TRBJ2-1	CASSLRGGTGNEQFF	TGCGCCAGCAGCTTGAGGGGGGGTACGGGCAATGAGCAGTTCTTC
many	.	TRBV20-1	TRBJ2-3	CSARDPGTAVLDTQYF	TGCAGTGCTAGAGATCCAGGGACCGCCGTTTTAGATACGCAGTATTTT
few	TRBD2	TRBV20-1	TRBJ2-5	CSAPTSGRGWETQYF	TGCAGTGCGCCCACTAGCGGGAGAGGTTGGGAGACCCAGTACTTC
.	TRBD1	TRBV14	TRBJ1-2	CASSQTQGAGHGYTF	TGTGCCAGCAGCCAAACGCAGGGGGCAGGACATGGCTACACCTTC
few	.	TRBV5-1	TRBJ2-7	CASSDVTYEQYF	TGCGCCAGCAGCGACGTTACCTACGAGCAGTACTTC
.	.	TRBV7-9	TRBJ2-5	CASSPRSVEETQYF	TGTGCCAGCAGCCCCCGGAGCGTTGAGGAGACCCAGTACTTC